These 30 T cell receptor beta chains originate from one sample sequenced in a study of blood T cell repertoires in COVID-19 (dated by TCRdb to the early 2020s). Library prep was done by the immunoSEQ multiplex PCR assay. The clones in this table, taken by TCRdb from immuneACCESS, are in-frame only. Not every clone is retained; where verified, under half of the shortfall comes from an unresolved V gene, and the cause of the rest is unknown. The sample yields 270,000 or so clones; more than 70% were counted once. Around 2.9% of the sample goes to the ten largest clones. Sequenced: peripheral blood. The receptors here all came from a woman aged 18 to 35 with acute or convalescent COVID-19.

This chain connects TRBV19 to TRBJ2-7, with D possibly TRBD2 on 6 matching bases. The CDR3 covers 11 residues. V lost 9 bases and J 5 bases, leaving 11 bases between the germline ends. The germline gives CDR1 LNHDA, CDR2 SQIVND (reference sequence). The CDR3 protein is CASGTHNEQYF. The CDR3 DNA reads as TGTGCCAGCGGGACTCACAACGAGCAGTACTTC.

The chain uses TRBV7-2 and TRBJ1-1; D is perhaps TRBD1 (6 bases). The CDR3 consists of 15 residues. CDR1 SGHTA and CDR2 FQGNSA come from the germline V gene. Trimming took off 1 base at V and 6 bases at J, with 15 bases between the two ends. The CDR3, as DNA: TGTGCCAGCAGCTTAGAACAGGGAGTGCCCCCTGAAGCTTTCTTT. This gives the protein CASSLEQGVPPEAFF.

The V and J genes are TRBV7-2 and TRBJ2-3, with 9 bases matching TRBD2. The CDR3 covers 16 residues. Trimming cost V 1 base and J 3 bases; bases outside gene matches: 5. Germline V gene data show CDR1 as SGHTA and CDR2 as FQGNSA. The CDR3 nucleotides are TGTGCCAGCAGCTTAGGGGTTAGCGGGAGAACAGATACGCAGTATTTT. This gives the protein CASSLGVSGRTDTQYF.

The rearrangement joins TRBV15 to TRBJ2-1; TRBD2 aligns across 11 bases. Per the germline V gene, CDR1 is LNHNV and CDR2 is YYDKDF (reference sequence). This CDR3 has 16 amino acids. V dropped 6 bases and J dropped 4; count of bases not matched to a gene: 8. CDR3 amino acids: CATSIDGTSGYNEQFF. For the CDR3, the DNA is TGTGCCACCAGTATTGACGGGACTAGCGGTTACAATGAGCAGTTCTTC. Supplemented by reference TRBV15 and TRBJ2-1, the full variable domain reads DAMVIQNPRYQVTQFGKPVTLSCSQTLNHNVMYWYQQKSSQAPKLLFHYYDKDFNNEADTPDNFQSRRPNTSFCFLDIRSPGLGDTAMYLCATSIDGTSGYNEQFFGPGTRLTVL.

This clone was found once. The V gene is TRBV19, the J gene TRBJ1-6, with 7 positions matching TRBD1. This CDR3 contains 15 residues. J lost 9 bases, V lost 3 bases, and 8 bases had no gene match. Looked up from germline, CDR1 is LNHDA and CDR2 is SQIVND (reference sequence). The CDR3: CASSIAGGLISPLHF. CDR3 DNA: TGTGCCAGTAGTATTGCAGGGGGGCTAATTTCACCCCTCCACTTT.

The rearrangement uses TRBV5-1 and TRBJ1-1; D perhaps matches TRBD1 (6 bases). The V end lost 1 base, the J end lost 8 bases, and 15 bases lay between the germline ends. Germline V gene lookup returns CDR1 SGHRS and CDR2 YFSETQ. This CDR3 has 14 residues. The CDR3: CASSLKGGPGEAFF. CDR3 in DNA: TGCGCCAGCAGCTTGAAGGGGGGGCCAGGAGAAGCTTTCTTT.

The rearrangement joins TRBV7-2 to TRBJ1-1; D might be TRBD1 (6 bases). The length of the CDR3 is 14 residues. The germline V and J ends were trimmed by 5 bases and 6 bases, with 16 bases remaining between them. The germline V gene encodes CDR1 SGHTA and CDR2 FQGNSA. CDR3 in DNA: TGTGCCAGCAGCATACAGGGTGGGGGACCTGAAGCTTTCTTT. It encodes CASSIQGGGPEAFF. Full variable domain (remainder filled in from reference TRBV7-2 and TRBJ1-1): GAGVSQSPSNKVTEKGKDVELRCDPISGHTALYWYRQSLGQGLEFLIYFQGNSAPDKSGLPSDRFSAERTGGSVSTLTIQRTQQEDSAVYLCASSIQGGGPEAFFGQGTRLTVV.

The chain links TRBV14 to TRBJ2-1, with 8 bases fitting TRBD2. This CDR3 is built from 15 residues. V was pared by 4 bases and J by 8 bases, with 10 bases of the junction left unmatched. Germline CDR1 reads SGHDN; CDR2 reads FVKESK. CDR3 sequence reads: CASSRRGLAYDEQFF. The CDR3 DNA follows: TGTGCCAGCAGCCGCCGAGGACTAGCATATGATGAGCAGTTCTTC.

This chain links TRBV29-1 with TRBJ2-5, with D possibly TRBD1 on 5 matching bases. CDR3 length: 12 amino acids. The ends were cut back, 5 bases at V and 13 bases at J, with 20 bases in the middle. Germline V gene data show CDR1 as SQVTM and CDR2 as ANQGSEA. CDR3 nucleotide sequence: TGCAGCGTTTTTATATCCCCCGACAGTCCGTACTTC. As protein: CSVFISPDSPYF.

This sequence joins TRBV19 and TRBJ2-5; D gene unclear. The CDR3 runs to 14 residues. The V end was cut by 2 bases, the J end by 2 bases, with 9 bases between. Germline V CDR1 and CDR2: LNHDA, SQIVND (reference sequence). The CDR3 reads CASSIMSSQETQYF. The DNA for the CDR3 is TGTGCCAGTAGTATAATGTCCAGTCAAGAGACCCAGTACTTC.

This clone was seen once. The same CDR3 can be traced to other DNA sequences in this sample. The gene calls are TRBV18 and TRBJ2-7, with 7 bases identical to TRBD1. CDR3 length equals 14 residues. Germline values: CDR1 KGHSH, CDR2 LQKENI. The V gene end was trimmed by 3 bases and the J gene end by 2 bases; junction bases not matched to a gene: 4. CDR3 loop: CASSPRQGTYEQYF. In DNA form, the CDR3 reads TGTGCCAGCTCACCCAGACAGGGTACCTACGAGCAGTACTTC.

The chain carries TRBV19 and TRBJ2-6; 10 bases are a match to TRBD1. J lost 2 bases, V lost 3 bases, and 4 bases had no gene match. The CDR3 has 17 residues. Germline CDR1 and CDR2: LNHDA and SQIVND (reference sequence). This CDR3 reads CASSIGTGVTGANVLTF. The CDR3 DNA is TGTGCCAGTAGTATCGGGACAGGGGTTACTGGGGCCAACGTCCTGACTTTC.

The rearrangement joins TRBV7-6 to TRBJ2-5; 10 nucleotides line up with TRBD1. CDR3 size: 20 residues. The germline CDR1 and CDR2 sequences are SGHVS and FNYEAQ. Trimming took 5 bases from V and 0 from J; bases not matched to a gene: 18. For the CDR3, the DNA is TGTGCCAGCAGCCACCCTACGCGGACAGGGGGACCAATGGACCAAGAGACCCAGTACTTC. As protein: CASSHPTRTGGPMDQETQYF.

The chain carries TRBV6-6 and TRBJ2-5; TRBD2 matches 8 bases. The CDR3 has 16 residues. Unmatched junction bases numbered 15, after V lost 5 bases and J lost 7 bases. The germline V gene encodes CDR1 MNHNY and CDR2 SVGAGI (reference sequence). The CDR3 is CASSPRLAPEERTQYF. DNA of the CDR3: TGTGCCAGCAGTCCTCGACTAGCGCCCGAGGAGAGGACCCAGTACTTC.

This chain links TRBV25-1 with TRBJ1-4; D call uncertain. V shed 2 bases and J shed 6 bases, with 10 bases lying between them. Looked up from germline, CDR1 is MGHDK and CDR2 is SYGVNS. This CDR3 region has 14 residues. CDR3 in amino acids: CASSETGSHEKLFF. The CDR3 DNA sequence: TGTGCCAGCAGTGAAACGGGGTCGCATGAAAAACTGTTTTTT. The full variable domain, with the rest looked up from reference TRBV25-1 and TRBJ1-4, is EADIYQTPRYLVIGTGKKITLECSQTMGHDKMYWYQQDPGMELHLIHYSYGVNSTEKGDLSSESTVSRIRTEHFPLTLESARPSHTSQYLCASSETGSHEKLFFGSGTQLSVL.

The chain joins TRBV5-8 to TRBJ1-4, with D unclear. The V gene's germline CDR1 is SGHTS and CDR2 YDEGEE. The V and J ends lost 9 bases and 6 bases respectively, with 15 bases between them. This CDR3 has 13 residues. CDR3 in amino acids: CATGLGGDEKLFF. In nucleotides, the CDR3 is TGTGCCACAGGACTTGGTGGGGATGAAAAACTGTTTTTT.

Written as DNA, the CDR3 is TGTGCCAGCAGTGGGACAGGGGTGGGAAATCAGCCCCAGCATTTT. Protein product: CASSGTGVGNQPQHF. This sequence joins TRBV27 and TRBJ1-5; 10 bases align to TRBD1. Germline V gene sequence: CDR1 MNHEY, CDR2 SMNVEV (reference sequence). The J segment lost 4 bases and the V segment lost 5 bases, leaving 5 bases of the junction unmatched. The CDR3 covers 15 residues.

The chain carries TRBV19 and TRBJ2-3; 12 nucleotides line up with TRBD2. The V gene's germline CDR1 is LNHDA and CDR2 SQIVND (reference sequence). The V gene end was trimmed by 3 bases and the J gene end by 3 bases; junction bases not matched to a gene: 13. This CDR3 spans 19 amino acids. The CDR3 sequence is CASSIPPSLAGGGTDTQYF. Here the CDR3 DNA reads TGTGCCAGTAGTATTCCCCCTTCACTAGCGGGAGGTGGTACAGATACGCAGTATTTT.

This chain uses TRBV25-1 with TRBJ2-7; perhaps TRBD2 as D (5 bases). The germline gives CDR1 MGHDK, CDR2 SYGVNS. Trimming took 0 bases from V and 6 from J, leaving 9 bases between them. The CDR3 is 13 residues long. The CDR3 reads CASSEYGVSEQYF. The CDR3 DNA reads as TGTGCCAGCAGTGAATACGGGGTTTCCGAGCAGTACTTC.

The chain carries TRBV27 and TRBJ2-5, with 16 bases aligning to TRBD2. The length of the CDR3 is 16 residues. V lost 5 bases and J lost 4; bases outside the gene matches: 4. The germline V gene has CDR1 MNHEY and CDR2 SMNVEV (reference sequence). The DNA of the CDR3 is TGTGCCAGCAGTCCGGGACTAGCGGGAGGGATAGAGACCCAGTACTTC. Its translation: CASSPGLAGGIETQYF.

The chain combines TRBV25-1 with TRBJ1-1; possibly TRBD1 for D (5 bases). The V end was cut by 10 bases, the J end by 7 bases, with 13 bases between. The germline gives CDR1 MGHDK, CDR2 SYGVNS. The CDR3 spans 11 residues. DNA of the CDR3: TGTGCCACCAACGCGGGGGGTGAAGCTTTCTTT. The encoded protein is CATNAGGEAFF. The variable domain in full, completed from reference TRBV25-1 and TRBJ1-1, reads EADIYQTPRYLVIGTGKKITLECSQTMGHDKMYWYQQDPGMELHLIHYSYGVNSTEKGDLSSESTVSRIRTEHFPLTLESARPSHTSQYLCATNAGGEAFFGQGTRLTVV.

The chain uses TRBV27 and TRBJ2-2; 11 positions match TRBD2. The CDR3 runs 15 residues. Germline V gives CDR1 MNHEY, CDR2 SMNVEV (reference sequence). Trimming took 4 bases from V and 7 from J; bases not matched to a gene: 5. For the CDR3, the DNA is TGTGCCAGCAGTTATCTAGCGGGAGGTATCGGGGAGCTGTTTTTT. Its translation is CASSYLAGGIGELFF.

The table lists this clone with a count of one. V usage is TRBV27 and J usage is TRBJ2-1; 7 bases line up with TRBD2. The CDR3 spans 13 residues. V lost 6 bases, J lost 5 bases, and 4 bases stayed unmatched. CDR1 and CDR2 (germline): MNHEY, SMNVEV (reference sequence). The DNA for the CDR3 is TGTGCCAGCAGCCAAAGCGGGAACAATGAGCAGTTCTTC. As protein: CASSQSGNNEQFF.

The chain recombines TRBV19 with TRBJ2-5; tentatively, D is TRBD2 (5 bases). CDR1 is LNHDA and CDR2 is SQIVND in the germline V gene (reference sequence). V gave up 2 bases and J gave up 4 bases, with 14 bases separating them. CDR3 length equals 15 residues. In DNA, the CDR3 is TGTGCCAGTAGTATACAGGTAGCCCGGGGAGAGACCCAGTACTTC. Its translation is CASSIQVARGETQYF.

On this clone: Other nucleotide sequences from this sample produce the same CDR3. The chain recombines TRBV12-3 or TRBV12-4 with TRBJ2-3; the D gene is possibly TRBD1 (5 bases). V was clipped by 2 bases and J by 3 bases, with 6 bases between them. CDR3 length: 13 residues. The DNA of the CDR3 is TGTGCCAGCAGTTTAAGGGGTACAGATACGCAGTATTTT. This gives the protein CASSLRGTDTQYF.

This clone was recorded only once. The rearrangement uses TRBV2 and TRBJ2-3; tentative D call: TRBD2 (5 bases). V was cut by 7 bases and J by 1 base, with 15 bases left in between. The V gene's germline CDR1 is SNHLY and CDR2 FYNNEI. This CDR3 region has 15 residues. The CDR3 here is CASMGRDGRTDTQYF. CDR3 in DNA: TGTGCCAGCATGGGCCGGGATGGGCGCACAGATACGCAGTATTTT. The full variable domain, with the rest looked up from reference TRBV2 and TRBJ2-3, is EPEVTQTPSHQVTQMGQEVILRCVPISNHLYFYWYRQILGQKVEFLVSFYNNEISEKSEIFDDQFSVERPDGSNFTLKIRSTKLEDSAMYFCASMGRDGRTDTQYFGPGTRLTVL.

The chain employs TRBV7-9 and TRBJ2-3, with a tentative D call TRBD2 (5 bases). The germline V and J ends were trimmed by 2 bases and 4 bases, with 13 bases remaining between them. This CDR3 comprises 15 residues. In germline, CDR1 is SEHNR, CDR2 FQNEAQ (reference sequence). CDR3 in amino acids: CASSLLGSQSDTQYF. CDR3 coding DNA: TGTGCCAGCAGCTTATTGGGGAGTCAATCAGATACGCAGTATTTT.

This sequence joins TRBV10-1 and TRBJ1-1; 9 bases fit TRBD1. The germline V gene has CDR1 WNHNN and CDR2 SYGVQD (reference sequence). J lost 2 bases, V lost 0 bases, and 10 bases had no gene match. The CDR3 spans 18 residues. The chain's CDR3 is CASSESPGTGLLNTEAFF. CDR3 in DNA: TGCGCCAGCAGTGAGTCCCCCGGGACAGGGCTACTAAACACTGAAGCTTTCTTT.

The chain has TRBV7-6 and TRBJ1-1, with D uncertain. Between the trimmed V and J ends, which lost 5 bases and 7 bases, there was a span of 8 bases. This CDR3 is built from 11 residues. The germline gives CDR1 SGHVS, CDR2 FNYEAQ. The CDR3 bases are TGTGCCAGCAGCCGTGGAGATGAAGCTTTCTTT. This translates into CASSRGDEAFF.

The genes are TRBV7-2 and TRBJ1-5, with 8 bases matching TRBD1. This CDR3 is built from 14 residues. CDR1 SGHTA and CDR2 FQGNSA come from the germline V gene. V dropped 5 bases and J dropped 7; count of bases not matched to a gene: 7. The CDR3 coding sequence is TGTGCCAGCAGCATTGGACAGGGTGGACAGCCCCAGCATTTT. It specifies CASSIGQGGQPQHF.